These T cell receptor beta chains were read from a single sample in a study of cytomegalovirus exposure and HLA in healthy donors. The table came from immunoSEQ multiplex PCR; TCRdb's copy has only in-frame clones and leaves some out. Of 150,000 to 250,000 clones listed, roughly 78% are singletons. Input material: PBMCs. The receptors derive from a girl aged 5-17 years in good health and CMV-seropositive. CDR3s include the opening cysteine and the closing phenylalanine or tryptophan. A D gene is named only where the DNA matches it firmly. Clone size is shown for a subset of rows, as once, few, many or a class of expanded clone.

V: TRBV11-2
size: NA
J: TRBJ1-4
D: NA
DNA: TGTGCCAGCAGCTTAGTCTTGGCCCTAGGTGAAAAACTGTTTTTT
CDR3: CASSLVLALGEKLFF

V: TRBV13
size: few
J: TRBJ2-3
D: TRBD2
DNA: TGTGCCAGCAGCTTCGGACGGGGGAAAGCGGGGGCCAAATCCTCCTCCACAGATACGCAGTATTTT
CDR3: CASSFGRGKAGAKSSSTDTQYF

V: TRBV7-9
size: few
J: TRBJ2-7
D: NA
DNA: TGTGCCAGCAGCTTATCTCTAGAAAGCGAGCAGTACTTC
CDR3: CASSLSLESEQYF

V: TRBV6-5
size: NA
J: TRBJ1-1
D: NA
DNA: TGTGCCAGCATGTGGTCGACAGGCTTAAACACTGAAGCTTTCTTT
CDR3: CASMWSTGLNTEAFF

V: TRBV25-1
size: few
J: TRBJ1-2
D: TRBD1
DNA: TGTGCCAGCAGTCCCCTCAGGGGGGCCTATGGCTACACCTTC
CDR3: CASSPLRGAYGYTF

V: TRBV5-1
size: NA
J: TRBJ2-7
D: TRBD2
DNA: TGCGCCAGCAGCGGCCTCCCCCTAGCGGGGGGCCCTGAGCAGTACTTC
CDR3: CASSGLPLAGGPEQYF

V: TRBV5-6
size: few
J: TRBJ1-2
D: NA
DNA: TGTGCCAGCAGCTACCAAGGGGGAAGCTATGGCTACACCTTC
CDR3: CASSYQGGSYGYTF

V: TRBV5-1
size: NA
J: TRBJ2-5
D: TRBD1
DNA: TGCGCCAGCAGCCCTCGAGGACAGGGCCTGACAGAGACCCAGTACTTC
CDR3: CASSPRGQGLTETQYF

V: TRBV10-1
size: NA
J: TRBJ2-7
D: NA
DNA: TGCGCCAGCAGTGAGCCAGGGAGGCCCTACGAGCAGTACTTC
CDR3: CASSEPGRPYEQYF

V: TRBV5-6
size: NA
J: TRBJ1-2
D: TRBD1
DNA: TGTGCCAGCAGCTTCCGGGACAGGGGGCTTGGTATAGGGGGCTACACCTTC
CDR3: CASSFRDRGLGIGGYTF

V: TRBV10-1
size: NA
J: TRBJ1-4
D: NA
DNA: TGCGCCAGCAGGGATCCCACAGGGTCCTACGAAAAACTGTTTTTT
CDR3: CASRDPTGSYEKLFF

V: TRBV5-1
size: few
J: TRBJ1-3
D: NA
DNA: TGCGCCTCCCGAGTCGCTGGTTCCGGAAACACCATATATTTT
CDR3: CASRVAGSGNTIYF

V: TRBV7-2
size: NA
J: TRBJ2-3
D: TRBD2
DNA: TGTGCCAGCAGCTTAGGACTAGCGGGCACAGATACGCAGTATTTT
CDR3: CASSLGLAGTDTQYF

V: TRBV10-1
size: NA
J: TRBJ1-1
D: TRBD1
DNA: TGCGCCAGCAGCCCTAGGACAGGGGGCCAGACTGAAGCTTTCTTT
CDR3: CASSPRTGGQTEAFF

V: TRBV2
size: NA
J: TRBJ1-2
D: NA
DNA: TGTGCCAGCAAGCGACAGCAAAACTATGGCTACACCTTC
CDR3: CASKRQQNYGYTF

V: TRBV5-6
size: NA
J: TRBJ2-7
D: NA
DNA: TGTGCCAGCAGCATGTCGGGATTCGGAGCCTACGAGCAGTACTTC
CDR3: CASSMSGFGAYEQYF

V: TRBV5-1
size: NA
J: TRBJ1-2
D: TRBD1
DNA: TGCGCCAGCAGCCCCGGGACAGGGAGGGCTGGCTACACCTTC
CDR3: CASSPGTGRAGYTF

V: TRBV7-9
size: NA
J: TRBJ1-2
D: NA
DNA: TGTGCCAGCAGCTCCCTGTCTGGGGCCACTAATGGCTACACCTTC
CDR3: CASSSLSGATNGYTF

V: TRBV5-5
size: NA
J: TRBJ1-2
D: TRBD1
DNA: TGTGCCAGCAGCTCGGACAGGGGATATGGCTACACCTTC
CDR3: CASSSDRGYGYTF

V: TRBV10-3
size: NA
J: TRBJ1-2
D: NA
DNA: TGTGCCATCAGAGAGGACAGAACCCTCCCTAACTATGGCTACACCTTC
CDR3: CAIREDRTLPNYGYTF

V: TRBV10-3
size: NA
J: TRBJ2-2
D: TRBD2
DNA: TGTGCCATCCCCGGCGGGGGACTGAACACCGGGGAGCTGTTTTTT
CDR3: CAIPGGGLNTGELFF

V: TRBV9
size: few
J: TRBJ2-5
D: NA
DNA: TGTGCCAGCAGCGAGGGGGGGTGGACGGGTGAGCAGTACTTC
CDR3: CASSEGGWTGEQYF

V: TRBV11-2
size: NA
J: TRBJ2-4
D: TRBD2
DNA: TGTGCCAGCACCTCTACGGGGGGATGGCACATTCAGTACTTC
CDR3: CASTSTGGWHIQYF

V: TRBV14
size: NA
J: TRBJ2-1
D: NA
DNA: TGTGCCAGCAGCCAAGTCGCTAGCTCCTACAACGAGCAGTTCTTC
CDR3: CASSQVASSYNEQFF

V: TRBV4-1
size: once
J: TRBJ1-2
D: NA
DNA: TGCGCCAGCAGCCAAGGGTCCGGGACACTCTATGGCTACACCTTC
CDR3: CASSQGSGTLYGYTF

V: TRBV6-5
size: NA
J: TRBJ1-6
D: TRBD1
DNA: TGTGCCAGCAGTTCGCCGACAGGGGTCAATTCACCCCTCCACTTT
CDR3: CASSSPTGVNSPLHF

V: TRBV6-5
size: once
J: TRBJ2-1
D: TRBD2
DNA: TGTGCCAGCAGTTACGGCGGGACTAGCTACAATGAGCAGTTCTTC
CDR3: CASSYGGTSYNEQFF

V: TRBV4-1
size: NA
J: TRBJ2-6
D: NA
DNA: TGCGCCAGCAGCCACGGAGGAGGGCGGGGGCCCTTAGGGGCCAACGTCCTGACTTTC
CDR3: CASSHGGGRGPLGANVLTF

V: TRBV18
size: NA
J: TRBJ1-1
D: NA
DNA: TGTGCCAGCTCACCCTTACAGGACGGGGGTGAAGCTTTCTTT
CDR3: CASSPLQDGGEAFF

V: TRBV9
size: once
J: TRBJ2-7
D: NA
DNA: TGTGCCAGCAGCGTAGCAGGTGGACCGGGGTCAGGCGACGAGCAGTGCTTC
CDR3: CASSVAGGPGSGDEQCF

V: TRBV6-6
size: NA
J: TRBJ1-1
D: NA
DNA: TGTGCCAGCAGTGTGACATTTGAAGCTTTCTTT
CDR3: CASSVTFEAFF

V: TRBV11-2
size: NA
J: TRBJ1-1
D: NA
DNA: TGTGCCAGCAGCGCTCCGTACAGGGTTATGAACACTGAAGCTTTCTTT
CDR3: CASSAPYRVMNTEAFF

V: TRBV6-1
size: NA
J: TRBJ1-2
D: TRBD1
DNA: TGTGCCAGCAGTAAAGACAGGGCCCATTTC
CDR3: CASSKDRAHF

V: TRBV6-1
size: NA
J: TRBJ2-3
D: TRBD2
DNA: TGTGCCAGCAGTGAATTTCCAGCGGGGCTAGGAGATACGCAGTATTTT
CDR3: CASSEFPAGLGDTQYF

V: TRBV5-1
size: NA
J: TRBJ1-5
D: NA
DNA: TGCGCCAGCAGCTTGGTCGGCAGGGTGGATCAGCCCCAGCATTTT
CDR3: CASSLVGRVDQPQHF

V: TRBV7-2
size: NA
J: TRBJ1-1
D: NA
DNA: TGTGCCAGCAGCTTATGGCAGAACACTGAAGCTTTCTTT
CDR3: CASSLWQNTEAFF

V: TRBV6-5
size: NA
J: TRBJ2-5
D: NA
DNA: TGTGCCAGCAGTTTGACAGACCAAGAGACCCAGTACTTC
CDR3: CASSLTDQETQYF

V: TRBV6-1
size: few
J: TRBJ1-2
D: TRBD1
DNA: TGTGCCAGCAGACCCGGGACAGGAAACTATGGCTACACCTTC
CDR3: CASRPGTGNYGYTF

V: TRBV11-2
size: NA
J: TRBJ2-7
D: NA
DNA: TGTGCCAGCAGCTTAGGCCGACGGGATTACGAGCAGTACTTC
CDR3: CASSLGRRDYEQYF

V: TRBV11-3
size: few
J: TRBJ1-2
D: NA
DNA: TGTGCCAGCAGCTTAGGGGACAAGTATGGCTACACCTTC
CDR3: CASSLGDKYGYTF

V: TRBV27
size: NA
J: TRBJ1-6
D: NA
DNA: TGTGCCAGCAGTTCCGGAGTCAACATAGGTAATTCACCCCTCCACTTT
CDR3: CASSSGVNIGNSPLHF

V: TRBV4-3
size: NA
J: TRBJ1-2
D: NA
DNA: TGCGCCAGCAGCCAAGATGCAGGGTATGGCTACACCTTC
CDR3: CASSQDAGYGYTF

V: TRBV10-1
size: NA
J: TRBJ1-4
D: NA
DNA: TGCGCCAGCAGTGAGTCGGGCGGGGATGAAAAACTGTTTTTT
CDR3: CASSESGGDEKLFF